The source of this T cell receptor beta chain is a study listed by TCRdb under 2016. As encoded in the germline V gene, CDR1 is LGHNA while CDR2 is YNFKEQ. Deletion took 1 base off V and 4 bases off J, with a span of 14 bases between the germline ends. The CDR3 measures 15 amino acids from cysteine to phenylalanine. Solely the CDR3 DNA is kept, with 45 bases framed from the first base. Libraries were made using RT-PCR. The sequencing machine was an Illumina MiSeq. TCRdb cleaned the public reads at Q25 with fastp, built clones with MiXCR and kept in-frame beta chains. Every entry covers one CDR3 protein and lists the most common genes and DNA from its rows. The table for this sample lists hundreds of thousands of distinct CDR3 sequences; 11% to 15% of them were counted only once. The leading ten clones occupy 3.6% of the sample. This clonotype was counted ten times or more. It has no known antigen specificity. No base qualities exist here, and no much larger clone lies one base off it.

The material sequenced was memory CD4+ T cells from blood. This chain joins TRBV4-2 to TRBJ2-7, and the D gene may be TRBD2, 6 bases matching. This receptor was identified in a female donor in good health, serving as a healthy control. The base sequence is TGTGCCAGCAGCCAAGGGAGGGGAACATTTTACGAGCAGTACTTC. The encoded protein is CASSQGRGTFYEQYF.